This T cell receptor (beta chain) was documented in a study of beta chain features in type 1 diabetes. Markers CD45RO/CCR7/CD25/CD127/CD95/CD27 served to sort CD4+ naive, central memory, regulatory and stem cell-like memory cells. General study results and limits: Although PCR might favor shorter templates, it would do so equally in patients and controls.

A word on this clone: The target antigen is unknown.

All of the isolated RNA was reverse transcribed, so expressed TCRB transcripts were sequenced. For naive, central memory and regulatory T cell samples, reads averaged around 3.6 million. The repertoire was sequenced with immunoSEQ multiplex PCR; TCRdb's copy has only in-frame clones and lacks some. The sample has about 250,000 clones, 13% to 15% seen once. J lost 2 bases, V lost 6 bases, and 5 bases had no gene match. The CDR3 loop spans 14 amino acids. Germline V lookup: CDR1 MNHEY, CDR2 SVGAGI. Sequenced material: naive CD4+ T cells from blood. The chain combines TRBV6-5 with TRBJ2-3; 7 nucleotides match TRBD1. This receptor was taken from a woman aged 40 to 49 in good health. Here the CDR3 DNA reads TGTGCCAGCAGGCAGGGACAGCACACAGATACGCAGTATTTT. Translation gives CASRQGQHTDTQYF.